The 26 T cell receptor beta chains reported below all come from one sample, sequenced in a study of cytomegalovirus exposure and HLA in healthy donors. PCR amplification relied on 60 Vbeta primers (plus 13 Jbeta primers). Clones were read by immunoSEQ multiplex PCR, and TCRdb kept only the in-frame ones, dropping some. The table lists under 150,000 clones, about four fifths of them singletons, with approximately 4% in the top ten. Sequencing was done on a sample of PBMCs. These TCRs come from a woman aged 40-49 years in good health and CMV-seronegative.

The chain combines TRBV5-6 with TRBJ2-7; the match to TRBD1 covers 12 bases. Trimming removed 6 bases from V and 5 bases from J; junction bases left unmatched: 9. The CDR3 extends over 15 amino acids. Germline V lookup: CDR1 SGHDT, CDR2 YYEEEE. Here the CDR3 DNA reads TGTGCCAGCACTCGACCGGGACAGGGGGCCCACGAGCAGTACTTC. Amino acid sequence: CASTRPGQGAHEQYF.

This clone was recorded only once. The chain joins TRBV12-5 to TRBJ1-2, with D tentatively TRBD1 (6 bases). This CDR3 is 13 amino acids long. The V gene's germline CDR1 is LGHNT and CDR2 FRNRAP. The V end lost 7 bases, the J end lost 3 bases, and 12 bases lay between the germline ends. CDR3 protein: CASVDDRHYGYTF. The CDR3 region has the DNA TGTGCTAGTGTCGATGACAGGCACTATGGCTACACCTTC.

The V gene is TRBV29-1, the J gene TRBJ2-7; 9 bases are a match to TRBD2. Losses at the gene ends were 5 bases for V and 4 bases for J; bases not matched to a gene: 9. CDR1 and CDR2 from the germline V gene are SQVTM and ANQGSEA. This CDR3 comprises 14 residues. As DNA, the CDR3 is TGCAGCGTTCGATATGGGACTAGCTCATACGAGCAGTACTTC. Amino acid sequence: CSVRYGTSSYEQYF.

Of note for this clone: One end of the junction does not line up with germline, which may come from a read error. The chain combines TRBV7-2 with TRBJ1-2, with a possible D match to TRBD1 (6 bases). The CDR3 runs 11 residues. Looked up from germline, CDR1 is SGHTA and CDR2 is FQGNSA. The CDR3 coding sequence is TGTGCCAGCAGCCCGGATGGGAGGGGGGATTTC. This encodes CASSPDGRGDF. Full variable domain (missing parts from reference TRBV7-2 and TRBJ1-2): GAGVSQSPSNKVTEKGKDVELRCDPISGHTALYWYRQSLGQGLEFLIYFQGNSAPDKSGLPSDRFSAERTGGSVSTLTIQRTQQEDSAVYLCASSPDGRGDFGSGTRLTVV.

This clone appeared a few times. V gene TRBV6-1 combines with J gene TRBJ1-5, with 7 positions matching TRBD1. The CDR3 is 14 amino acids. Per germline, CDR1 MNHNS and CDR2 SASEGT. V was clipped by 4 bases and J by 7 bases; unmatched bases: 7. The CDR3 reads CASSGPTGEQPQHF. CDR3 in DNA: TGTGCCAGCAGTGGGCCCACAGGGGAACAGCCCCAGCATTTT.

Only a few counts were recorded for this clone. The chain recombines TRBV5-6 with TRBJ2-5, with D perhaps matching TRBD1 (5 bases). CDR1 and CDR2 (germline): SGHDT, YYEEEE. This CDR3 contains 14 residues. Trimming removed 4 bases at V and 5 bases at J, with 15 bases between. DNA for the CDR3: TGTGCCAGCAGCATTTACCAGGGATGGGAGACCCAGTACTTC. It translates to CASSIYQGWETQYF.

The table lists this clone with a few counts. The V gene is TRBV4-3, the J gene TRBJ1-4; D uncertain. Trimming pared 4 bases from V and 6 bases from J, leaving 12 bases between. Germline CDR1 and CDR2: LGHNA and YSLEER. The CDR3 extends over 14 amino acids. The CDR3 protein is CASSPRVSDEKLFF. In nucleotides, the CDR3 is TGCGCCAGCAGCCCCCGGGTTTCCGATGAAAAACTGTTTTTT.

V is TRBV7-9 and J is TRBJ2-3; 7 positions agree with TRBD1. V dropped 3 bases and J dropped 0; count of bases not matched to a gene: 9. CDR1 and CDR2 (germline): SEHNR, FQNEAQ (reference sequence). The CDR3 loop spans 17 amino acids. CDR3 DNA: TGTGCCAGCAGCTTTCTACAGGGGCGATCGAGCACAGATACGCAGTATTTT. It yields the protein CASSFLQGRSSTDTQYF.

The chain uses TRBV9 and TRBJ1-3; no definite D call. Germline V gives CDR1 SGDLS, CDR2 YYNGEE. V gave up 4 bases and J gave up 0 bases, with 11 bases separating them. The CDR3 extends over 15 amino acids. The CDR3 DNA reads TGTGCCAGCAGCCCTGACGGGTTCTCTGGAAACACCATATATTTT. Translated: CASSPDGFSGNTIYF.

The CDR3 bases are TGCAGCGTTGACGGACAGGGAGTACATGGCTACACCTTC. As protein: CSVDGQGVHGYTF. The chain couples TRBV29-1 to TRBJ1-2, with 8 bases that match TRBD1. This CDR3 is built from 13 residues. Germline values: CDR1 SQVTM, CDR2 ANQGSEA. The J segment lost 6 bases and the V segment lost 3 bases, leaving 6 bases of the junction unmatched.

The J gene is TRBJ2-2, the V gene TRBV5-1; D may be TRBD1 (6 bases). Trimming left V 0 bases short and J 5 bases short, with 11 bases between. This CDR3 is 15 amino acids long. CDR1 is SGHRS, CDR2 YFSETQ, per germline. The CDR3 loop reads CASSLGGPRTGELFF. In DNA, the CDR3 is TGCGCCAGCAGCTTGGGGGGGCCAAGGACCGGGGAGCTGTTTTTT.

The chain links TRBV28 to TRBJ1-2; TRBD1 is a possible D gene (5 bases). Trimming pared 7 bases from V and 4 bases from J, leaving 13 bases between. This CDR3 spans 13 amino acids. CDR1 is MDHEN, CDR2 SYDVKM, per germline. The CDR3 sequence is CASTLGAVYGYTF. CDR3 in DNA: TGTGCCAGCACCCTAGGGGCGGTCTATGGCTACACCTTC.

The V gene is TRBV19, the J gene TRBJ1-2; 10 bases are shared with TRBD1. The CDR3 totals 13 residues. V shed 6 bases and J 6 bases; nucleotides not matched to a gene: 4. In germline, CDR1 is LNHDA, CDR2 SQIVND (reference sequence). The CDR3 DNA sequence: TGTGCCAGTAGCGACAGGGGGCAAGATGGCTACACCTTC. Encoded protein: CASSDRGQDGYTF.

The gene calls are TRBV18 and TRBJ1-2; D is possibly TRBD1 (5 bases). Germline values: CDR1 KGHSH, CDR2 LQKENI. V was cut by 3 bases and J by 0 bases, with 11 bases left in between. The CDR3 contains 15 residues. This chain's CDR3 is CASSPQQDTNYGYTF. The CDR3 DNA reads TGTGCCAGCTCACCTCAGCAGGACACTAACTATGGCTACACCTTC.

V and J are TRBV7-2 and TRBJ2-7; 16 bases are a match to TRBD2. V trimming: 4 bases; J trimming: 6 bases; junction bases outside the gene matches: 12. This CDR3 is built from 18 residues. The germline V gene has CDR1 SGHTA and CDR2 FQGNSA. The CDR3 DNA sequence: TGTGCCAGCAGCTCCGTCCCGGGACTAGCGGGGGGGCGTGGCGAGCAGTACTTC. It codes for CASSSVPGLAGGRGEQYF.

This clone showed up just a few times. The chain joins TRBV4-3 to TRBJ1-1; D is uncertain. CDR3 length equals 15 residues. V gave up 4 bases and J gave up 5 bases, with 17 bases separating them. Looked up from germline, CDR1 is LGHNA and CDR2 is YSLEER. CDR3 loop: CASSLSRRTGTEAFF. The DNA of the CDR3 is TGCGCCAGCAGCCTCTCACGGAGGACGGGTACTGAAGCTTTCTTT.

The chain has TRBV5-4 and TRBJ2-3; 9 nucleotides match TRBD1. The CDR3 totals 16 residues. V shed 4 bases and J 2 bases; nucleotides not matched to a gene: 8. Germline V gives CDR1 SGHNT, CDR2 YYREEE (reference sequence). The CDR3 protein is CASSQPGTGYTDTQYF. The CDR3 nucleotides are TGTGCCAGCAGCCAACCGGGGACAGGGTACACAGATACGCAGTATTTT.

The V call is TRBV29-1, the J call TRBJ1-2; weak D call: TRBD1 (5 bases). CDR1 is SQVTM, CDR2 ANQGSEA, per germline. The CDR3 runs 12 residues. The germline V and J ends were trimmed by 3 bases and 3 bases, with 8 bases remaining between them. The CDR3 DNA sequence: TGCAGCGTTGAGGGGGGAGACTATGGCTACACCTTC. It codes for CSVEGGDYGYTF.

The chain's CDR3 is CASSATNLLAGGGNEQYF. The CDR3 nucleotides read TGTGCCAGCAGCGCCACTAACCTCCTAGCGGGAGGTGGCAACGAGCAGTACTTC. The chain is built from TRBV4-2 and TRBJ2-7; 11 bases fit TRBD2. Trimming took 5 bases from V and 5 from J; bases not matched to a gene: 17. The germline V gene encodes CDR1 LGHNA and CDR2 YNFKEQ. There are 18 residues in the CDR3.

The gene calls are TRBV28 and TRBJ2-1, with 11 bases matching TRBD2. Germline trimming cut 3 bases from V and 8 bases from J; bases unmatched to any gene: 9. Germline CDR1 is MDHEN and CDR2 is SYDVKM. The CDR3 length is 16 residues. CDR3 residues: CASSFRLAGGGDEQFF. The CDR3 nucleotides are TGTGCCAGCAGTTTCCGGCTAGCGGGAGGCGGAGATGAGCAGTTCTTC.

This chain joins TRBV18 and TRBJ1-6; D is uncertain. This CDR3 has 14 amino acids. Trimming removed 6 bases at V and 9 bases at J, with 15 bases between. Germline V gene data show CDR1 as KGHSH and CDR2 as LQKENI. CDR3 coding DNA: TGTGCCAGCTCCCCCGTGAGGGTTACTTCACCCCTCCACTTT. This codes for CASSPVRVTSPLHF.

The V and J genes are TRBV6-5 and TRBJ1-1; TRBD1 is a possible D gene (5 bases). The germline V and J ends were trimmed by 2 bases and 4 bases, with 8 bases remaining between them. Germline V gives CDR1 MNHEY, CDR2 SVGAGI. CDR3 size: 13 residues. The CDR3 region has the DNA TGTGCCAGCAGTTACAGGGGTTTCACTGAAGCTTTCTTT. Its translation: CASSYRGFTEAFF.

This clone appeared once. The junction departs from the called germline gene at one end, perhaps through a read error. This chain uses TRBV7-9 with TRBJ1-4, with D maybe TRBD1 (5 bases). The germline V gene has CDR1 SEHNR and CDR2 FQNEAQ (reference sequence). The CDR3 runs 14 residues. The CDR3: CSSSLGEAGEKLFF. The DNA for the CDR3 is TGTTCCAGCAGCTTAGGGGAGGCGGGAGAAAAACTGTTTTTT.

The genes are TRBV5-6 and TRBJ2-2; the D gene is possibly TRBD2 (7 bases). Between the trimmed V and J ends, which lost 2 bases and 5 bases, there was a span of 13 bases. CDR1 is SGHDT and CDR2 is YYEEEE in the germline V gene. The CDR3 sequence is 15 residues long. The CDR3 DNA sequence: TGTGCCAGCAGCTTAAAAAGGGGGGGGACCGGGGAGCTGTTTTTT. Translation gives CASSLKRGGTGELFF.

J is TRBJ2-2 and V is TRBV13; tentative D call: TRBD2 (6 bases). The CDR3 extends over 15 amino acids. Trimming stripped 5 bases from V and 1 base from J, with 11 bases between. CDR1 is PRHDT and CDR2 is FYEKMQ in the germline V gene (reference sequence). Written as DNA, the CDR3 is TGTGCCAGCAGCCCGCGGGGAGGGAACACCGGGGAGCTGTTTTTT. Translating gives CASSPRGGNTGELFF.

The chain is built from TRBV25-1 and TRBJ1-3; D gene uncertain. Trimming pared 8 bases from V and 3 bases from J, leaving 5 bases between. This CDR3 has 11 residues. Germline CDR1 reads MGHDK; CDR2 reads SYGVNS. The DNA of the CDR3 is TGTGCCAGCTTCAGTGGAAACACCATATATTTT. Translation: CASFSGNTIYF.